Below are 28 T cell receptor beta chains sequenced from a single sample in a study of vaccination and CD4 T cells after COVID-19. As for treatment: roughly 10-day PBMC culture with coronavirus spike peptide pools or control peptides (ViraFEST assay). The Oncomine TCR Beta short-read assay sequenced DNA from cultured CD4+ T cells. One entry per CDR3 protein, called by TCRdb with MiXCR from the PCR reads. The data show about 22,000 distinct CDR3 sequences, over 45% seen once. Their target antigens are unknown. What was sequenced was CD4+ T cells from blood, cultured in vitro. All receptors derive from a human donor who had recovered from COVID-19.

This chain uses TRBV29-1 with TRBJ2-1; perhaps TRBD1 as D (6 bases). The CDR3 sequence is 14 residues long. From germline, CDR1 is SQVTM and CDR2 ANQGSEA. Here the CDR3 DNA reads TGCAGTGTGCCACAGGGTAGCTCCTACAATGAGCAGTTCTTC. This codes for CSVPQGSSYNEQFF.

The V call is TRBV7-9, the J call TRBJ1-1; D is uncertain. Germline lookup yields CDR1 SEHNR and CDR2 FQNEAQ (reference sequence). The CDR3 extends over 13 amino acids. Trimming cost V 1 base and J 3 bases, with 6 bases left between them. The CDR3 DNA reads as TGTGCCAGCAGCTTAGATGGGGACACTGAAGCTTTCTTT. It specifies CASSLDGDTEAFF.

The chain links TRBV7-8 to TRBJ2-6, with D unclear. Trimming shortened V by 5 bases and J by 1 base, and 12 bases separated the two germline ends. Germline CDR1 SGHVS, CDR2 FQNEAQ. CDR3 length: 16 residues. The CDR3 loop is CASSPRPLSGANVLTF. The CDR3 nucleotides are TGTGCCAGCAGCCCTCGCCCCCTTTCTGGGGCCAACGTCCTGACTTTC.

CDR3 amino acids: CASSPRTSGGRRTDTQYF. The CDR3 DNA sequence: TGTGCCAGTAGTCCCAGGACTAGCGGGGGCCGACGCACAGATACGCAGTATTTT. V and J are TRBV19 and TRBJ2-3; 13 bases line up with TRBD2. Germline lookup yields CDR1 LNHDA and CDR2 SQIVND (reference sequence). Trimming took 5 bases from V and 1 from J; bases not matched to a gene: 9. The CDR3 is made up of 18 amino acids. Together with reference TRBV19 and TRBJ2-3, the CDR3 gives the full variable domain: DGGITQSPKYLFRKEGQNVTLSCEQNLNHDAMYWYRQDPGQGLRLIYYSQIVNDFQKGDIAEGYSVSREKKESFPLTVTSAQKNPTAFYLCASSPRTSGGRRTDTQYFGPGTRLTVL.

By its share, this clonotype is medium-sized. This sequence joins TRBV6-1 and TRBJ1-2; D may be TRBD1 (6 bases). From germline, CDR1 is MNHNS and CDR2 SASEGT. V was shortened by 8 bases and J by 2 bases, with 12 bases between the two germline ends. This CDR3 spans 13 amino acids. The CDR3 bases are TGTGCCAGCCGCCCACAGGGAAACTATGGCTACACCTTC. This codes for CASRPQGNYGYTF.

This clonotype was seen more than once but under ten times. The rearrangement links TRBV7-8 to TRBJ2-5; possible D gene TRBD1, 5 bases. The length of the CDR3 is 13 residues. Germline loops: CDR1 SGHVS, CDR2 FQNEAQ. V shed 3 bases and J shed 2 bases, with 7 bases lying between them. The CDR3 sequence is CASSFDRQETQYF. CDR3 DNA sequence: TGTGCCAGCAGCTTCGACAGACAAGAGACCCAGTACTTC. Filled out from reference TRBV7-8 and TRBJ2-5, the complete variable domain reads GAGVSQSPRYKVAKRGQDVALRCDPISGHVSLFWYQQALGQGPEFLTYFQNEAQLDKSGLPSDRFFAERPEGSVSTLKIQRTQQEDSAVYLCASSFDRQETQYFGPGTRLLVL.

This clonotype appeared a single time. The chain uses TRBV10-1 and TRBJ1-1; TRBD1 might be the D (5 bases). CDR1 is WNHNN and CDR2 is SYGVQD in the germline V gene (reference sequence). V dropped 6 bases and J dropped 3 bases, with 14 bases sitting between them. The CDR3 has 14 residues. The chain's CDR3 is CASRSGTQDTEAFF. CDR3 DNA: TGCGCCAGCAGGTCAGGGACTCAGGACACTGAAGCTTTCTTT.

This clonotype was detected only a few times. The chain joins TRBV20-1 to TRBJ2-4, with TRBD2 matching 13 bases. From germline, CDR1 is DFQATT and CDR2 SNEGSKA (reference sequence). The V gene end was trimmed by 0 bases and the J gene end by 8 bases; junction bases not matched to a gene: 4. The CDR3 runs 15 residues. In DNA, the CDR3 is TGCAGTGCTAGAGAGGGGACTAGCGGGACTTACATTCAGTACTTC. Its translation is CSAREGTSGTYIQYF.

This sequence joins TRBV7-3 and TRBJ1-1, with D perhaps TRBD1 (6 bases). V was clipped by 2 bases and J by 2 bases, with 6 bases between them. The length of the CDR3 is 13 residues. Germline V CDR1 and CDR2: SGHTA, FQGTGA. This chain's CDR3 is CASSLGTNTEAFF. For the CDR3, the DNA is TGTGCCAGCAGCTTAGGGACAAACACTGAAGCTTTCTTT.

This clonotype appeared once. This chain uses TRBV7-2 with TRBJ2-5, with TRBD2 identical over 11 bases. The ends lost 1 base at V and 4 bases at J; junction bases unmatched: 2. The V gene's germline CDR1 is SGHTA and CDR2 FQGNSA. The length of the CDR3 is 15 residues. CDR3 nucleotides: TGTGCCAGCAGCTTAGTAGCGGGAGGGGGAGAGACCCAGTACTTC. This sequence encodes CASSLVAGGGETQYF.

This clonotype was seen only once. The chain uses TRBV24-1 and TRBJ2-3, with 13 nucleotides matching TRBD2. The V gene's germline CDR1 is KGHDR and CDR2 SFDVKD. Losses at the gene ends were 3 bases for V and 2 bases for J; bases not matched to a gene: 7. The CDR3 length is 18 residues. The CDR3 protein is CATSDRTSGSRYTDTQYF. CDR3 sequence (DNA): TGTGCCACCAGTGATCGGACTAGCGGGAGTCGTTACACAGATACGCAGTATTTT.

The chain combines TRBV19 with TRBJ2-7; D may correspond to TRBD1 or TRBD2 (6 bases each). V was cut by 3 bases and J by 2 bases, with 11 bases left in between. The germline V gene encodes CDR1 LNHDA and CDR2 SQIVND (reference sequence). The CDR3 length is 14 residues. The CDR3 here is CASSIEGGTYEQYF. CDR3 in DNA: TGTGCCAGTAGTATCGAGGGGGGTACCTACGAGCAGTACTTC.

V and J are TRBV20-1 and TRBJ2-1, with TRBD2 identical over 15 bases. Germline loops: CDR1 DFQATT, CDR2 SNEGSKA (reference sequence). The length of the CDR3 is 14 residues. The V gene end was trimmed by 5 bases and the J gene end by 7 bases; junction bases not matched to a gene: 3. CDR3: CSAGTSGRRNEQFF. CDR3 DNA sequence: TGCAGTGCTGGGACTAGCGGGAGGAGGAATGAGCAGTTCTTC.

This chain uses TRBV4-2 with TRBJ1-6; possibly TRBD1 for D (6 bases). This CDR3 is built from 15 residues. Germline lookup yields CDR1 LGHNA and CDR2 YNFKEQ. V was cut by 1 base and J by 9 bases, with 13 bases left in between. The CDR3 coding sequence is TGTGCCAGCAGCCAAGTTTACAGGGATGGTTCACCCCTCCACTTT. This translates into CASSQVYRDGSPLHF.

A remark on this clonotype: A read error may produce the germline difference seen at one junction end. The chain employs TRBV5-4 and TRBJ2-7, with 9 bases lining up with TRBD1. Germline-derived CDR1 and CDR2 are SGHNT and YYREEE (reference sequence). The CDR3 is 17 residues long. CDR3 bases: TGCGCCAGCAGCCACTACCCCTCGGGACAGGGACCCTACGAGCAGTACTTC. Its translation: CASSHYPSGQGPYEQYF.

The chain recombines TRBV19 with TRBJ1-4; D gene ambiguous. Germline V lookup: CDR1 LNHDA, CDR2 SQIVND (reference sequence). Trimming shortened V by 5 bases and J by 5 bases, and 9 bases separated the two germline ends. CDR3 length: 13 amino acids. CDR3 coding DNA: TGTGCCAGTAGTCCGTCGGTGAATGAAAAACTGTTTTTT. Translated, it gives CASSPSVNEKLFF. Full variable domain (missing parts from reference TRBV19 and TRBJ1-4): DGGITQSPKYLFRKEGQNVTLSCEQNLNHDAMYWYRQDPGQGLRLIYYSQIVNDFQKGDIAEGYSVSREKKESFPLTVTSAQKNPTAFYLCASSPSVNEKLFFGSGTQLSVL.

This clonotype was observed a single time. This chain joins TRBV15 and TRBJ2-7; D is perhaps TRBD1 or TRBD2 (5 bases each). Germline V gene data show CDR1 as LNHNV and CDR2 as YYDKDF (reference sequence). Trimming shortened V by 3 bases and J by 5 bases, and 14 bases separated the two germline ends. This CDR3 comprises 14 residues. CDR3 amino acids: CATSRTGRLDEQYF. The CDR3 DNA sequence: TGTGCCACCAGCAGGACGGGGCGTCTGGACGAGCAGTACTTC. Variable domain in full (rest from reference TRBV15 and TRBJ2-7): DAMVIQNPRYQVTQFGKPVTLSCSQTLNHNVMYWYQQKSSQAPKLLFHYYDKDFNNEADTPDNFQSRRPNTSFCFLDIRSPGLGDTAMYLCATSRTGRLDEQYFGPGTRLTVT.

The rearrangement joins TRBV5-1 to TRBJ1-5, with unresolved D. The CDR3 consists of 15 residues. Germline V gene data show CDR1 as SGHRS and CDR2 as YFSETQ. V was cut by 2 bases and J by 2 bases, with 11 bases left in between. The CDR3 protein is CASSLLGGGNQPQHF. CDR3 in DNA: TGCGCCAGCAGCTTATTAGGAGGTGGCAATCAGCCCCAGCATTTT.

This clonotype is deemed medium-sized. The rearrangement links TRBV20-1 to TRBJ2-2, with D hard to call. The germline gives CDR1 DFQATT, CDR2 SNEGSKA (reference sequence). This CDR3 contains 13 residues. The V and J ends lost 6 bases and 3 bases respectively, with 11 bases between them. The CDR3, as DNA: TGCAGTGCGCGCCGCGACTACACCGGGGAGCTGTTTTTT. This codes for CSARRDYTGELFF.

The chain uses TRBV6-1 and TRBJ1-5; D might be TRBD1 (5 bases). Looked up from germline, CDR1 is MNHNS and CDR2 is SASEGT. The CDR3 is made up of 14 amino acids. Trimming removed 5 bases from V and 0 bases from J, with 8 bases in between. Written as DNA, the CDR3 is TGTGCCAGCAGTAGGGGACCTAGCAATCAGCCCCAGCATTTT. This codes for CASSRGPSNQPQHF.

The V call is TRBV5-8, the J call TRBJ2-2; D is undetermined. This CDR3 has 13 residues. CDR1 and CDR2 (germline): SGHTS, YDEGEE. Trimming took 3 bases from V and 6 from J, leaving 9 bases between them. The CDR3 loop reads CASSSVWAGELFF. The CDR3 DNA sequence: TGTGCCAGCAGCTCGGTATGGGCCGGGGAGCTGTTTTTT.

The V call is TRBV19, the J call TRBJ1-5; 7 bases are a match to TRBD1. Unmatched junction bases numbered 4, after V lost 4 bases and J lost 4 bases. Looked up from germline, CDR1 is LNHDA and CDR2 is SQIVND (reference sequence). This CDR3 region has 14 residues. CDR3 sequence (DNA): TGTGCCAGTAGTAGTGACAGGGCGAATCAGCCCCAGCATTTT. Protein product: CASSSDRANQPQHF.

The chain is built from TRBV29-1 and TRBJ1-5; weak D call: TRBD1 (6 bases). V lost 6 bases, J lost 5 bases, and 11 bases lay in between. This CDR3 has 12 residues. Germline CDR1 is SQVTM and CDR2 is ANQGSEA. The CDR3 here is CSVRDTDQPQHF. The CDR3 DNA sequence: TGCAGCGTACGGGACACCGATCAGCCCCAGCATTTT.

The CDR3 protein is CSAQQQLNTEAFF. CDR3 nucleotide sequence: TGCAGTGCCCAGCAACAGTTGAACACTGAAGCTTTCTTT. This chain connects TRBV20-1 to TRBJ1-1; no clear D. Germline V gene lookup returns CDR1 DFQATT and CDR2 SNEGSKA (reference sequence). Trimming stripped 6 bases from V and 0 bases from J, with 11 bases between. CDR3 length: 13 residues.

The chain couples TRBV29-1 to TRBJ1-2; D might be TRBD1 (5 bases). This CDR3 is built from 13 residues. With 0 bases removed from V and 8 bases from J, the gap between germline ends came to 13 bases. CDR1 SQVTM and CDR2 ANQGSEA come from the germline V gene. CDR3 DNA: TGCAGCGTTGAAGAGCAGGGTAGGAGGGGCTACACCTTC. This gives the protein CSVEEQGRRGYTF.

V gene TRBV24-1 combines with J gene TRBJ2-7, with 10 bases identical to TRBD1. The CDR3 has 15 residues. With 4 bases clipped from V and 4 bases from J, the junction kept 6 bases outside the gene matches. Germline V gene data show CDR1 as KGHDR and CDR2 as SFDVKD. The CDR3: CATSDSGTGVYEQYF. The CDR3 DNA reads TGTGCCACCAGTGACTCCGGGACAGGGGTGTACGAGCAGTACTTC.

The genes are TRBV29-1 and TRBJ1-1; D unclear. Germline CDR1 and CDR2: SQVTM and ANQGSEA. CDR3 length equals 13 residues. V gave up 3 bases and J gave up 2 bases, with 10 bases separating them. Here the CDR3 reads CSVDRSPNTEAFF. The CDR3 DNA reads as TGCAGCGTTGACCGCAGCCCTAACACTGAAGCTTTCTTT.

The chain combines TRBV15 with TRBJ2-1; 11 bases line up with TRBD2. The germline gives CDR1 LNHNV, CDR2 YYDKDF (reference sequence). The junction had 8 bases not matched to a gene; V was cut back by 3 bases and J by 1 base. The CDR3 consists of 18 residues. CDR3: CATSSLAGGLRSYNEQFF. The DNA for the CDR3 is TGTGCCACCAGCAGCCTAGCGGGAGGTTTAAGGTCCTACAATGAGCAGTTCTTC.